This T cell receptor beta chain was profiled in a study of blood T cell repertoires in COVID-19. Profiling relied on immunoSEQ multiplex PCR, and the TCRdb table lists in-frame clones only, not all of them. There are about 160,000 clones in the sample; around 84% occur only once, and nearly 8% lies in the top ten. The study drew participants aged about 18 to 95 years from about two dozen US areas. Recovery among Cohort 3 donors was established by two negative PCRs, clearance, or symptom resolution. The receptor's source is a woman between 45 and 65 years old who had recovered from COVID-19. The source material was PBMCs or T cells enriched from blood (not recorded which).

The CDR3 nucleotides read TGTGCCAGCAGCTTCGGACTAGCGTGGTTCTTC. Encoded protein: CASSFGLAWFF. The chain uses TRBV7-2 and TRBJ2-1, with 9 bases identical to TRBD2. V trimming: 3 bases; J trimming: 15 bases; junction bases outside the gene matches: 3. In germline, CDR1 is SGHTA, CDR2 FQGNSA. The CDR3 has 11 residues. The full variable domain, rest sourced from reference TRBV7-2 and TRBJ2-1, is GAGVSQSPSNKVTEKGKDVELRCDPISGHTALYWYRQSLGQGLEFLIYFQGNSAPDKSGLPSDRFSAERTGGSVSTLTIQRTQQEDSAVYLCASSFGLAWFFGPGTRLTVL.